This TCR beta chain was profiled in a study of beta chain features in type 1 diabetes. As to this clone: The antigen remains undetermined.

Whole-study results and caveats: For type 1 diabetes patients, VDJ junctions showed fewer insertions and more deletions. The study found moderately but significantly shorter TCRB CDR3s in all four CD4+ subsets of Type 1 diabetes patients.

Since all of the isolated RNA was reverse transcribed, expressed TCRB transcripts were what got sequenced. Data came from immunoSEQ multiplex PCR; TCRdb stores just in-frame clones and leaves some out. The sample holds 500,000 to 800,000 clones; 9.5% to 15% are singletons and the top ten take around 0.12%. The sequenced sample was naive CD4+ T cells from blood. The TCR sequence derives from a man aged 25 to 45 with type 1 diabetes.

The CDR3 spells CASSQGRQKLFF. The DNA of the CDR3 is TGTGCCAGCAGCCAGGGACGGCAAAAACTGTTTTTT. The chain couples TRBV14 to TRBJ1-4, with D maybe TRBD1 (5 bases). The germline V and J ends were trimmed by 3 bases and 9 bases, with 8 bases remaining between them. The germline V gene has CDR1 SGHDN and CDR2 FVKESK. The CDR3 length is 12 residues.